The clone carrying this T cell receptor beta chain showed up just once. The data are from a study of cytomegalovirus exposure and HLA in healthy donors. Amplification used 60 Vbeta primers and 13 Jbeta primers. Data came from immunoSEQ multiplex PCR; TCRdb stores just in-frame clones and leaves some out. The data show 150,000 or so clones, roughly 85% seen once. The CDR3 runs to 17 residues. With 0 bases clipped from V and 5 bases from J, the junction kept 14 bases outside the gene matches. Germline V gene sequence: CDR1 SGHDT, CDR2 YYEEEE. This chain links TRBV5-6 with TRBJ2-7, with 7 nucleotides matching TRBD1. Sequenced input: PBMCs. The receptor's source is a man younger than 30 in good health and CMV-seropositive. CDR3 loop: CASSLGQVTGVGNEQYF. In nucleotides, the CDR3 is TGTGCCAGCAGCTTGGGGCAAGTTACAGGGGTTGGAAACGAGCAGTACTTC.